These 29 T cell receptor beta chains share one sample of origin, sequenced in a study of T cells in women clearing cervical HPV infection. Assay: immunoSEQ multiplex PCR; the TCRdb copy retains only in-frame clones and omits some. The sample's table shows roughly 42,000 clones. Material: blood buffy coat. The receptors come from a woman between 18 and 70 years old with a cervical HPV16 infection that either progressed to CIN3+ or cleared (not recorded which).

With regard to this clone: The read gets to within 3 residues of the CDR3 end, and the germline J gene fills in the rest. The V and J genes are TRBV5-1 and TRBJ2-7, with unresolved D. The germline V gene has CDR1 SGHRS and CDR2 YFSETQ. CDR3 length: 13 amino acids. The V and J ends lost 0 bases and 4 bases respectively, with 8 bases between them. The sequenced CDR3 bases are TGCGCCAGCAGCTTGGAACAGCAATACGAG. It encodes CASSLEQQYE. The CDR3, in full, reads CASSLEQQYEQYF.

CDR3 loop: CASSLGLGGQETQYF. Incomplete CDR3 DNA: TGTGCCAGCAGCTTGGGGCTCGGGGGCCAAGAGACC. V is TRBV5-6 and J is TRBJ2-5, with D perhaps matching TRBD2 (6 bases). The read ends 3 residues early relative to the CDR3; the germline J gene fills the gap. This CDR3 is built from 15 residues. Germline CDR1 and CDR2: SGHDT and YYEEEE. V was pared by 0 bases and J by 1 base, with 10 bases between. The complete variable domain, with remaining parts taken from reference TRBV5-6 and TRBJ2-5, reads DAGVTQSPTHLIKTRGQQVTLRCSPKSGHDTVSWYQQALGQGPQFIFQYYEEEERQRGNFPDRFSGHQFPNYSSELNVNALLLGDSALYLCASSLGLGGQETQYFGPGTRLLVL.

In the case of this clone: The read gets to within 3 residues of the CDR3 end, and the germline J gene fills in the rest. V gene TRBV7-8 combines with J gene TRBJ2-7; D possibly corresponds to TRBD2 (6 bases). Deletions cut 5 bases from V and 3 bases from J, with 14 bases between. The V gene's germline CDR1 is SGHVS and CDR2 FQNEAQ. CDR3 length: 14 amino acids. The covered CDR3 bases are TGTGCCAGCAGCGCCACGGGGGAGGTCTACGAG. Its translation is CASSATGEVYE. Given in full, the CDR3 is CASSATGEVYEQYF.

As for this clone: With the read ending 3 residues before the CDR3 end, the germline J gene is used to fill in that end. The J gene is TRBJ2-7, the V gene TRBV20-1; 7 bases are shared with TRBD1. CDR1 and CDR2 (germline): DFQATT, SNEGSKA (reference sequence). Trimming at V came to 3 bases and at J to 2 bases, leaving 4 bases not matched to a gene. The CDR3 contains 13 residues. The covered CDR3 bases are TGCAGTGCTAGCCGGGACAGCACCTACGAG. This codes for CSASRDSTYE. The CDR3 in full is CSASRDSTYEQYF.

With regard to this clone: The read terminates 3 residues ahead of where the CDR3 ends, so the germline J gene completes it. The chain combines TRBV5-5 with TRBJ1-3, with D possibly TRBD1 on 5 matching bases. Trimming removed 2 bases from V and 5 bases from J, with 14 bases in between. CDR3 length: 15 residues. Germline V gene sequence: CDR1 SGHKS, CDR2 YYEKEE (reference sequence). The sequenced part of the CDR3 DNA is TGTGCCAGCAGCTTAGGGGCGCGGGGGAGAAACACC. It is translated as CASSLGARGRNT. The entire CDR3 sequence reads CASSLGARGRNTIYF.

Details on this clone: The CDR3 end lies 3 residues beyond the end of the read and is filled in from the germline J gene. The chain is built from TRBV13 and TRBJ2-1; D unclear. The CDR3 loop spans 15 amino acids. The germline V gene has CDR1 PRHDT and CDR2 FYEKMQ (reference sequence). V was shortened by 0 bases and J by 0 bases, with 6 bases between the two germline ends. The CDR3 protein is CASSLGFGSYNEQFF. CDR3 DNA (partial): TGTGCCAGCAGCTTAGGATTCGGCTCCTACAATGAG. The variable domain in full, completed from reference TRBV13 and TRBJ2-1, reads AAGVIQSPRHLIKEKRETATLKCYPIPRHDTVYWYQQGPGQDPQFLISFYEKMQSDKGSIPDRFSAQQFSDYHSELNMSSLELGDSALYFCASSLGFGSYNEQFFGPGTRLTVL.

About this clone: The missing CDR3 end, 3 residues past where the read stops, is filled in from the germline J gene. The V gene is TRBV6-1, the J gene TRBJ2-7; possible D gene TRBD2, 5 bases. This CDR3 spans 15 amino acids. The germline V and J ends were trimmed by 2 bases and 6 bases, with 17 bases remaining between them. Per germline, CDR1 MNHNS and CDR2 SASEGT. CDR3 residues: CASSEISTRVSEQYF. CDR3 DNA, as far as it was read: TGTGCCAGCAGTGAAATTTCTACGAGGGTCTCCGAG.

A word on this clone: The read ends 3 residues before the CDR3 terminus; that terminus is restored from the germline J gene. This chain uses TRBV6-4 with TRBJ2-3; TRBD2 matches at 9 bases. V shed 0 bases, J shed 0 bases, and the junction held 1 base outside the gene matches. Germline V gene sequence: CDR1 MRHNA, CDR2 SNTAGT. There are 16 residues in the CDR3. CDR3 loop: CASSDSAGGSTDTQYF. CDR3 bases read: TGTGCCAGCAGTGACTCGGCGGGGGGGAGCACAGATACG.

Of note for this clone: The CDR3 end falls 3 residues outside the read, so it is completed with the germline J gene. The rearrangement joins TRBV5-6 to TRBJ1-6, with a tentative D call TRBD1 (6 bases). CDR3 length equals 13 residues. Germline CDR1 reads SGHDT; CDR2 reads YYEEEE. Here the CDR3 reads CASSLGGEGALHF. CDR3 DNA (partial): TGTGCCAGCAGCTTGGGAGGGGAGGGGGCC.

Notes on this clone: The missing CDR3 end, 3 residues past where the read stops, is filled in from the germline J gene. The rearrangement links TRBV11-3 to TRBJ2-2, with 9 bases aligning to TRBD2. Germline CDR1 reads SGHNT; CDR2 reads YENEEA. J lost 8 bases, V lost 5 bases, and 9 bases had no gene match. The CDR3 has 15 residues. This CDR3 is CASSAQRGARGELFF. The covered CDR3 bases are TGTGCCAGCAGCGCGCAGCGGGGGGCTAGAGGGGAG.

As regards this clone: The CDR3 is cut off 3 residues early in the read; its end comes from the germline J gene. The rearrangement joins TRBV30 to TRBJ2-3; D gene unclear. Deletions cut 4 bases from V and 6 bases from J, with 14 bases between. Per the germline V gene, CDR1 is GTSNPN and CDR2 is SVGIG (reference sequence). The CDR3 contains 13 residues. This CDR3 is CAWTTALRDTQYF. The sequenced CDR3 bases are TGTGCCTGGACAACAGCTCTAAGGGATACG.

On this clone: The CDR3 is cut off 3 residues early in the read; its end comes from the germline J gene. This chain joins TRBV10-3 and TRBJ1-2; 8 bases map to TRBD1. Unmatched junction bases numbered 12, after V lost 9 bases and J lost 6 bases. In germline, CDR1 is ENHRY, CDR2 SYGVKD. This CDR3 comprises 14 residues. CDR3 protein: CAMSPGTGTDGYTF. Incomplete CDR3 DNA: TGTGCCATGTCCCCCGGGACAGGCACGGATGGC.

As regards this clone: Sequencing ends 3 residues short of the CDR3 end; the germline J gene provides the rest. The chain carries TRBV18 and TRBJ1-4; D is possibly TRBD1 (5 bases). The CDR3 covers 14 residues. The germline CDR1 and CDR2 sequences are KGHSH and LQKENI. Trimming took 5 bases from V and 4 from J, leaving 11 bases between them. The CDR3 DNA, read in part, is TGTGCCAGCTCAGACCAGGGTCTTAATGAAAAA. Translating it yields CASSDQGLNEK. The whole CDR3 is CASSDQGLNEKLFF.

With respect to this clone: Sequencing ends 3 residues short of the CDR3 end; the germline J gene provides the rest. J is TRBJ2-5 and V is TRBV5-1; D is perhaps TRBD2 (6 bases). Germline lookup yields CDR1 SGHRS and CDR2 YFSETQ. The CDR3 loop spans 15 amino acids. The V gene lost 0 bases and the J gene lost 2 bases, with 11 bases spanning the gap. The CDR3 is CASSLGAGQQETQYF. CDR3 DNA (partial): TGCGCCAGCAGCTTGGGGGCGGGGCAGCAAGAGACC.

Concerning this clone itself: From the germline J gene comes the end of the CDR3, since the read stops 3 residues before it. V is TRBV2 and J is TRBJ2-7; D gene ambiguous. The ends were cut back, 7 bases at V and 0 bases at J, with 7 bases in the middle. Germline loops: CDR1 SNHLY, CDR2 FYNNEI. The CDR3 totals 12 residues. The covered CDR3 bases are TGTGCCAGCAAGTCGGGCTCCTACGAG. Translating gives CASKSGSYE. The entire CDR3 reads CASKSGSYEQYF.

Of note for this clone: The read halts 3 residues ahead of the CDR3 end, with the missing end drawn from the germline J gene. The chain is built from TRBV14 and TRBJ2-5, with TRBD1 identical over 8 bases. This CDR3 is built from 15 residues. The junction had 9 bases not matched to a gene; V was cut back by 4 bases and J by 5 bases. In germline, CDR1 is SGHDN, CDR2 FVKESK. CDR3 DNA (partial): TGTGCCAGCAGCCGCGCAGGGGGCGCTTTGGAGACC. Translating it yields CASSRAGGALET. Given in full, the CDR3 is CASSRAGGALETQYF.

Concerning this clone: Read sequence stops 3 residues before the CDR3 end, and the germline J gene provides the missing end. The chain joins TRBV19 to TRBJ1-4; no reliable D call. The CDR3 consists of 13 residues. Germline CDR1 is LNHDA and CDR2 is SQIVND (reference sequence). Trimming removed 3 bases from V and 5 bases from J, with 7 bases in between. The CDR3 sequence: CASSISQNEKLFF. CDR3 DNA, as far as it was read: TGTGCCAGTAGTATTTCCCAGAATGAAAAA. The entire variable domain, with the rest obtained from reference TRBV19 and TRBJ1-4, is as follows: DGGITQSPKYLFRKEGQNVTLSCEQNLNHDAMYWYRQDPGQGLRLIYYSQIVNDFQKGDIAEGYSVSREKKESFPLTVTSAQKNPTAFYLCASSISQNEKLFFGSGTQLSVL.

Points on this clone: The read stops 3 residues short of the end of the CDR3; the missing end is completed from the germline J gene. The chain uses TRBV14 and TRBJ2-2; no clear D. The germline CDR1 and CDR2 sequences are SGHDN and FVKESK. The CDR3 spans 16 residues. With 1 base removed from V and 1 base from J, the gap between germline ends came to 10 bases. The CDR3: CASSQVKQMNTGELFF. The CDR3 bases that were read are TGTGCCAGCAGCCAAGTTAAACAGATGAACACCGGGGAG.

Points on this clone: The CDR3 goes on 3 residues after the read ends, and that part is filled in from the germline J gene. The chain has TRBV3-1 (or the pseudogene TRBV3-2) and TRBJ2-4; D ambiguous. Germline loops: CDR1 LGHDT, CDR2 YNNKEL (reference sequence). Trimming removed 2 bases from V and 1 base from J, with 6 bases in between. This CDR3 region has 14 residues. The CDR3 bases that were read are TGTGCCAGCAGCCAACAGGCGGCCAAAAACATT. Encoded protein: CASSQQAAKNI. The full CDR3 sequence reads CASSQQAAKNIQYF.

Concerning this clone: The read ends 3 residues early relative to the CDR3; the germline J gene fills the gap. The chain uses TRBV5-1 and TRBJ2-7; 8 bases align to TRBD2. V was clipped by 2 bases and J by 1 base; unmatched bases: 5. Germline CDR1 is SGHRS and CDR2 is YFSETQ. The CDR3 length is 15 residues. The CDR3 DNA, read in part, is TGCGCCAGCAGCTTCGATCCGGGGGGGTCCTACGAG. Residues: CASSFDPGGSYE. The full CDR3 sequence reads CASSFDPGGSYEQYF.

In regard to this clone: Sequencing ends 3 residues short of the CDR3 end; the germline J gene provides the rest. The chain has TRBV2 and TRBJ2-3; 7 bases align to TRBD1. The length of the CDR3 is 15 residues. Trimming cost V 5 bases and J 3 bases; bases outside gene matches: 8. Per the germline V gene, CDR1 is SNHLY and CDR2 is FYNNEI. CDR3 DNA, as far as it was read: TGTGCCAGCAGTACCGACAGGGTTAGGACAGATACG. This gives the protein CASSTDRVRTDT. The full CDR3 is CASSTDRVRTDTQYF.

On this clone: Read data end 3 residues before the CDR3 end; the end is taken from the germline J gene. The V call is TRBV2, the J call TRBJ2-6; D might be TRBD1 or TRBD2, each matching 5 bases. The length of the CDR3 is 15 residues. Germline CDR1 reads SNHLY; CDR2 reads FYNNEI. V was cut by 9 bases and J by 2 bases, with 14 bases left in between. The part of the CDR3 DNA that was read is TGTGCCAGGTCTGGGGCCGGGACTGGGGCCAACGTC. As protein: CARSGAGTGANV. From start to end, the CDR3 is CARSGAGTGANVLTF.

With respect to this clone: The CDR3 end is not reached by the read, which stops 3 residues before it; the germline J gene fills it in. The chain has TRBV18 and TRBJ2-3; tentatively, D is TRBD2 (5 bases). Germline V gene lookup returns CDR1 KGHSH and CDR2 LQKENI. The CDR3 is 15 residues long. Trimming removed 0 bases from V and 6 bases from J, with 13 bases in between. The CDR3 region is CASSPPTGGRDTQYF. The sequenced CDR3 bases are TGTGCCAGCTCACCACCGACCGGAGGCAGGGATACG. The whole variable domain, remainder taken from reference TRBV18 and TRBJ2-3, is NAGVMQNPRHLVRRRGQEARLRCSPMKGHSHVYWYRQLPEEGLKFMVYLQKENIIDESGMPKERFSAEFPKEGPSILRIQQVVRGDSAAYFCASSPPTGGRDTQYFGPGTRLTVL.

As to this clone: The sample holds other DNA sequences that translate to the same CDR3. The CDR3 spells CASSVGGGSGANVLTF. CDR3 bases read: TGCGCCAGCAGTGTGGGAGGGGGCTCTGGGGCCAACGTC. This chain links TRBV10-2 with TRBJ2-6, with a weak D call TRBD2 (7 bases). The read ends 3 residues early relative to the CDR3; the germline J gene fills the gap. The germline gives CDR1 WSHSY, CDR2 SAAADI. This CDR3 is built from 16 residues. Trimming took off 4 bases at V and 0 bases at J, with 10 bases between the two ends.

Turning to this clone: The read ends 3 residues early relative to the CDR3; the germline J gene fills the gap. J is TRBJ1-2 and V is TRBV5-1; TRBD1 is a possible D gene (6 bases). Germline V gene data show CDR1 as SGHRS and CDR2 as YFSETQ. The CDR3 has 15 residues. Partial CDR3 DNA: TGCGCCAGCAGCTCACAAGGCTCACAGGGTGTGGGC. Protein sequence: CASSSQGSQGVG. Given in full, the CDR3 is CASSSQGSQGVGYTF.

On this clone itself: The read terminates 3 residues before the CDR3 end, so the remaining end is supplied by the germline J gene. The chain couples TRBV20-1 to TRBJ1-1; D perhaps matches TRBD1 (5 bases). This CDR3 has 13 residues. V lost 5 bases, J lost 3 bases, and 13 bases lay in between. The germline V gene has CDR1 DFQATT and CDR2 SNEGSKA (reference sequence). CDR3 sequence reads: CSAARGGDTEAFF. CDR3 DNA, as far as it was read: TGCAGTGCTGCACGGGGGGGGGACACTGAA.

In the case of this clone: The read finishes 3 residues shy of the CDR3 end, and the germline J gene is used to complete it. This chain joins TRBV19 and TRBJ1-6, with D uncertain. Germline V gene data show CDR1 as LNHDA and CDR2 as SQIVND (reference sequence). V dropped 6 bases and J dropped 7 bases, with 16 bases sitting between them. CDR3 length equals 15 residues. CDR3 bases read: TGTGCCAGTAGGGTCATGCAAGAAGCGAATTCACCC. Encoded protein: CASRVMQEANSP. The CDR3 as a whole reads CASRVMQEANSPLHF.

As to this clone: At one end the junction does not follow the germline gene, possibly because of a read error. The read halts 3 residues ahead of the CDR3 end, with the missing end drawn from the germline J gene. The chain has TRBV11-2 and TRBJ1-1; TRBD1 matches at 7 bases. CDR1 SGHAT and CDR2 FQNNGV come from the germline V gene. The CDR3 loop spans 12 amino acids. The part of the CDR3 DNA that was read is TGTGCCAGCAGCGTAGACAGGGTAAGA. It translates to CASSVDRVR. The entire CDR3 reads CASSVDRVRAFF.

Notes on this clone: The sequenced fragment ends 3 residues before the CDR3 boundary, so the rest is inferred from the germline J gene. This rearrangement joins TRBV5-1 to TRBJ2-1, with TRBD2 identical over 8 bases. Germline V lookup: CDR1 SGHRS, CDR2 YFSETQ. V lost 4 bases to trimming and J lost 6 bases; unmatched junction nucleotides: 3. This CDR3 region has 13 residues. The sequenced part of the CDR3 DNA is TGCGCCAGCAGCGTTAGCGGGGCCAATGAG. It codes for CASSVSGANE. The CDR3 in full is CASSVSGANEQFF.